These T cell receptor beta chains were read from a single sample in a study of blood T cell repertoires in COVID-19. Repertoires were generated with immunoSEQ multiplex PCR, while TCRdb's copy carries only in-frame clones and drops some. The table lists 150,000 to 200,000 clones, around 82% of them singletons. The sequencing input was peripheral blood. The receptors originated from a man in his 60s who had recovered from COVID-19. Each CDR3 is given with its conserved first and last residue. Fields, in order: D gene, J gene, V gene, clone size, CDR3 protein, CDR3 DNA. D genes are given only for firm matches. Size is omitted from some rows. Given values are once, few, many or a class for expanded clones.

d_gene: .
j_gene: TRBJ1-3
v_gene: TRBV19
abundance: once
CDR3aa: CASSGQGKGNTIYF
CDR3nt: TGTGCCAGCTCAGGACAAGGGAAGGGAAACACCATATATTTT

d_gene: TRBD1
j_gene: TRBJ1-2
v_gene: TRBV7-6
abundance: .
CDR3aa: CASSLTDRGMGFYGYTF
CDR3nt: TGTGCCAGCAGCTTAACGGACAGGGGGATGGGTTTCTATGGCTACACCTTC

d_gene: .
j_gene: TRBJ2-3
v_gene: TRBV6-4
abundance: .
CDR3aa: CASSDSERSTQYF
CDR3nt: TGTGCCAGCAGTGACTCGGAGAGATCTACGCAGTATTTT

d_gene: .
j_gene: TRBJ1-1
v_gene: TRBV6-2/TRBV6-3
abundance: .
CDR3aa: CASSYQADAWEAFF
CDR3nt: TGTGCCAGCAGTTACCAGGCCGACGCCTGGGAAGCTTTCTTT

d_gene: .
j_gene: TRBJ2-7
v_gene: TRBV27
abundance: once
CDR3aa: CASSLGHLIYEQYF
CDR3nt: TGTGCCAGCAGTTTGGGGCACCTCATCTACGAGCAGTACTTC

d_gene: .
j_gene: TRBJ1-2
v_gene: TRBV6-5
abundance: .
CDR3aa: CASTAGPDYGYTF
CDR3nt: TGTGCCAGCACTGCGGGGCCCGACTATGGCTACACCTTC

d_gene: .
j_gene: TRBJ1-1
v_gene: TRBV25-1
abundance: .
CDR3aa: CASSSGSNTEAFF
CDR3nt: TGTGCCAGCAGTTCAGGGTCGAACACTGAAGCTTTCTTT

d_gene: TRBD1
j_gene: TRBJ2-5
v_gene: TRBV4-2
abundance: .
CDR3aa: CASSQEGGQGAQETQYF
CDR3nt: TGTGCCAGCAGCCAAGAAGGAGGACAGGGGGCCCAAGAGACCCAGTACTTC

d_gene: .
j_gene: TRBJ1-2
v_gene: TRBV5-4
abundance: .
CDR3aa: CASSPSTVLQNGYTF
CDR3nt: TGTGCCAGCAGCCCAAGTACAGTTTTGCAGAATGGCTACACCTTC

d_gene: .
j_gene: TRBJ2-3
v_gene: TRBV7-2
abundance: .
CDR3aa: CASSLAGGFTDTQYF
CDR3nt: TGTGCCAGCAGCTTAGCAGGCGGATTCACAGATACGCAGTATTTT

d_gene: TRBD1
j_gene: TRBJ1-3
v_gene: TRBV5-1
abundance: .
CDR3aa: CASSLDRGRGNTIYF
CDR3nt: TGCGCCAGCAGCTTGGACAGGGGGCGAGGAAACACCATATATTTT